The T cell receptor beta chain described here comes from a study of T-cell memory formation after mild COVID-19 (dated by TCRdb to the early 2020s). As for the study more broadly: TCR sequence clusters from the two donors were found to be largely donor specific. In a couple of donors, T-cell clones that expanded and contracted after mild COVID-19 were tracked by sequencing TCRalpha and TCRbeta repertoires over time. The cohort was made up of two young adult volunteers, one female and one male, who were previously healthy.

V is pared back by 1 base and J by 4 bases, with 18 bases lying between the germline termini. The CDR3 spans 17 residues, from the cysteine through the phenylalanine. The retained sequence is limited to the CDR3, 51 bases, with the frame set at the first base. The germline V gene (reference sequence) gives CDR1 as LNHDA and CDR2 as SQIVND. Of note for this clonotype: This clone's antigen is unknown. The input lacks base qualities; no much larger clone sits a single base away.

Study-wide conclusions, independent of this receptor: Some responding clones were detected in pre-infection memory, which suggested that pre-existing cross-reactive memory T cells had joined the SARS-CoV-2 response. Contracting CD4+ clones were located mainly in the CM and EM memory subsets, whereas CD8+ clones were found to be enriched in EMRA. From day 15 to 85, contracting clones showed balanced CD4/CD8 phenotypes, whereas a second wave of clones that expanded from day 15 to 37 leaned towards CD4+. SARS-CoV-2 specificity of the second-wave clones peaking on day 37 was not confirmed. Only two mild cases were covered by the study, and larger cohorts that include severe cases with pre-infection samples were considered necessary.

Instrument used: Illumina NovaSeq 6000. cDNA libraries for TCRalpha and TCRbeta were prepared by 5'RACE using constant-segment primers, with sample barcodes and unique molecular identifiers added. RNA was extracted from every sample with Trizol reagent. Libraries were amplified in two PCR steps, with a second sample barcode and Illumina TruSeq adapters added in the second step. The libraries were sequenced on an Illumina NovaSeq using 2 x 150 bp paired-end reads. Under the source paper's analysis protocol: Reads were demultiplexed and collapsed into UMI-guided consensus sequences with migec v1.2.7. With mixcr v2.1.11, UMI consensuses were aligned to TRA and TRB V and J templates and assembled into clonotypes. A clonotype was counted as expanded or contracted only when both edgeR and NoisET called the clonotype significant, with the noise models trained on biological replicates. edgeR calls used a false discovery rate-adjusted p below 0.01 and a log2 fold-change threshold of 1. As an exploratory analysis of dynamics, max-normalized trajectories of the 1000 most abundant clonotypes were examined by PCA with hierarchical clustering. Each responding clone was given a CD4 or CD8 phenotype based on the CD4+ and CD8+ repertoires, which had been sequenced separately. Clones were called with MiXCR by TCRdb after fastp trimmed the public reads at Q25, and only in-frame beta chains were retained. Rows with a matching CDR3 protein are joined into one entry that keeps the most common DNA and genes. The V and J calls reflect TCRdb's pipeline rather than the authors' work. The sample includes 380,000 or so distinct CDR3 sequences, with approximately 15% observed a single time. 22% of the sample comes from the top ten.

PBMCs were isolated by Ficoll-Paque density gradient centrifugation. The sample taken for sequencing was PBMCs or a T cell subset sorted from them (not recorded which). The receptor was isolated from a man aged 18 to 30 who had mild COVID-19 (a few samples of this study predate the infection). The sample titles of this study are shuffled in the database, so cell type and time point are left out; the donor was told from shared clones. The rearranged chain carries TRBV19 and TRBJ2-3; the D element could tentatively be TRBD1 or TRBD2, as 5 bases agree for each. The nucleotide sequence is TGTGCCAGTAGTATAGGACGTAGAGGGGTGGCTGCAGATACGCAGTATTTT. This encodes CASSIGRRGVAADTQYF.